One sample yielded the 10 T cell receptor beta chains listed below, sequenced in a study of neoadjuvant nivolumab and ipilimumab in lung cancer. The assay was immunoSEQ multiplex PCR, and TCRdb's table has in-frame clones only and misses some. The sample has just under 4,000 clones; 70% to 80% are singletons. Material: peripheral blood, obtained after neoadjuvant nivolumab, alone or with ipilimumab, at or shortly before surgery. All receptors come from an adult with non-small cell lung cancer.

V usage is TRBV9 and J usage is TRBJ2-3; TRBD2 aligns across 10 bases. V was pared by 0 bases and J by 4 bases, with 2 bases of the junction left unmatched. The CDR3 is made up of 15 amino acids. Germline loops: CDR1 SGDLS, CDR2 YYNGEE. CDR3 in amino acids: CASSVEGLASDTQYF. As DNA, the CDR3 is TGTGCCAGCAGCGTAGAGGGACTAGCGTCAGATACGCAGTATTTT.

Here the CDR3 reads CASSEYHGNYGYTF. Written as DNA, the CDR3 is TGTGCCAGCAGTGAATACCACGGAAACTATGGCTACACCTTC. The rearrangement joins TRBV25-1 to TRBJ1-2; unclear D gene. Trimming took 0 bases from V and 2 from J, leaving 7 bases between them. The germline gives CDR1 MGHDK, CDR2 SYGVNS. This CDR3 is built from 14 residues.

The rearrangement links TRBV11-2 to TRBJ2-2; the D is unclear. Germline CDR1 and CDR2: SGHAT and FQNNGV. CDR3 size: 11 residues. V gave up 10 bases and J gave up 6 bases, with 9 bases separating them. CDR3 DNA sequence: TGTGCCACGTACGGCTCCGGGGAGCTGTTTTTT. It codes for CATYGSGELFF.

The CDR3 spells CASRVASETYEQYF. The CDR3 nucleotides read TGCGCCAGCAGGGTGGCTAGCGAAACCTACGAGCAGTACTTC. This chain uses TRBV5-1 with TRBJ2-7, with D perhaps matching TRBD2 (6 bases). The germline V gene has CDR1 SGHRS and CDR2 YFSETQ. The CDR3 is 14 amino acids. V was shortened by 5 bases and J by 2 bases, with 14 bases between the two germline ends.

V is TRBV15 and J is TRBJ2-5, with D perhaps TRBD1 (6 bases). The CDR3 is 15 residues long. Per the germline V gene, CDR1 is LNHNV and CDR2 is YYDKDF (reference sequence). The ends were cut back, 5 bases at V and 5 bases at J, with 18 bases in the middle. CDR3 in DNA: TGTGCCACCAGCCCCCTGGCAGGGGCTAGGGAGACCCAGTACTTC. Amino acids: CATSPLAGARETQYF.

V usage is TRBV27 and J usage is TRBJ2-6; D is unclear. Germline V lookup: CDR1 MNHEY, CDR2 SMNVEV (reference sequence). The V end was cut by 6 bases, the J end by 1 base, with 10 bases between. CDR3 length: 15 residues. Here the CDR3 DNA reads TGTGCCAGCAGGAAAGGGTGGTCTGGGGCCAACGTCCTGACTTTC. This translates into CASRKGWSGANVLTF.

The chain uses TRBV7-2 and TRBJ2-7; D is unresolved. The CDR3 extends over 10 amino acids. CDR1 and CDR2 from the germline V gene are SGHTA and FQGNSA. Between the trimmed V and J ends, which lost 4 bases and 2 bases, there was a span of 0 bases. Written as DNA, the CDR3 is TGTGCCAGCAGCTCCTACGAGCAGTACTTC. Residues: CASSSYEQYF.

The rearrangement uses TRBV7-7 and TRBJ2-5; D is possibly TRBD1 (5 bases). The V end was cut by 3 bases, the J end by 1 base, with 12 bases between. The CDR3 is made up of 15 amino acids. CDR1 and CDR2 (germline): SSHAT, FNYEAQ (reference sequence). The CDR3 nucleotides are TGTGCCAGCAGCTTTCTGCCAGGGCCCCAAGAGACCCAGTACTTC. This sequence encodes CASSFLPGPQETQYF.

This chain's CDR3 is CASSQSGLVIGEQFF. Here the CDR3 DNA reads TGTGCCAGCAGCCAATCGGGACTAGTAATCGGTGAGCAGTTCTTC. The V call is TRBV9, the J call TRBJ2-1; 8 positions agree with TRBD2. The CDR3 covers 15 residues. The V gene end was trimmed by 4 bases and the J gene end by 9 bases; junction bases not matched to a gene: 12. CDR1 is SGDLS and CDR2 is YYNGEE in the germline V gene.

The genes are TRBV9 and TRBJ2-7; possible D gene TRBD1, 6 bases. The CDR3 extends over 13 amino acids. CDR1 is SGDLS, CDR2 YYNGEE, per germline. The V end lost 0 bases, the J end lost 7 bases, and 11 bases lay between the germline ends. The CDR3 is CASSVGGGEEQYF. The CDR3, as DNA: TGTGCCAGCAGCGTAGGAGGGGGTGAGGAGCAGTACTTC. Variable domain in full (rest from reference TRBV9 and TRBJ2-7): DSGVTQTPKHLITATGQRVTLRCSPRSGDLSVYWYQQSLDQGLQFLIQYYNGEERAKGNILERFSAQQFPDLHSELNLSSLELGDSALYFCASSVGGGEEQYFGPGTRLTVT.